The table lists the clone carrying this TCR beta chain with many counts. CDR1 SGHRS and CDR2 YFSETQ come from the germline V gene. CDR3 length: 14 residues. V lost 4 bases and J lost 1; bases outside the gene matches: 3. These data originate in a study of T-cell memory formation after mild COVID-19. TCR alpha and TCR beta cDNA libraries carrying sample barcodes and UMIs came from 5'RACE with constant-segment primers. TCRdb re-called the 5' RACE reads through MiXCR, storing one row per CDR3 protein. The sample has some 190,000 distinct CDR3 sequences, more than 15% seen once. The clonotype was recovered from an adult woman who had mild COVID-19 (a few samples of this study predate the infection). Cell type and time point are not known. The specimen sequenced was PBMCs or a T cell subset sorted from them (not recorded which). The chain has TRBV5-1 and TRBJ1-1; 8 positions agree with TRBD1. For the CDR3, the DNA is TGCGCCAGCAGCCCCGGGACAGGGAACACTGAAGCTTTCTTT. Its protein is CASSPGTGNTEAFF.